A selection of T cell receptor beta chains follows, all from one sample in a study of T cells in Graves' hyperthyroidism and ophthalmopathy. MiXCR, run by TCRdb on the multiplex PCR reads, gives a single entry per CDR3 protein. The sample comprises around 700,000 distinct CDR3 sequences, 18% of which are singletons, and 16% rests with the top ten. Material for sequencing was blood. These receptors all come from a woman between 45 and 65 years old with Graves' hyperthyroidism that later progressed to Graves' ophthalmopathy. Both conserved end residues are part of each CDR3. Each record gives: V gene, J gene, clone size, D gene, CDR3 DNA, CDR3 protein. A D gene is named only where the DNA matches it firmly. Where a row states a size, it is once, few, many or the class of an expanded clone; other rows omit it.

>TRBV27|TRBJ2-3|-|TRBD2
TGTGCCAGCAGTCCCTCCTGGGTAGCGGGGAACACAGATACGCAGTATTTT
CASSPSWVAGNTDTQYF
>TRBV12-3/TRBV12-4|TRBJ2-3|few|-
TGTGCCAGCAGTTTATTGTTAGGGGTTAGCACAGATACGCAGTATTTT
CASSLLLGVSTDTQYF
>TRBV6-2/TRBV6-3|TRBJ1-1|-|TRBD1
TGTGCCAGCGGAAGGACAGGGTTCGAAGCTTTCTTT
CASGRTGFEAFF
>TRBV3-1|TRBJ2-1|many|-
TGTGCCAGCAGCCACCCGGGACATAACTACAATGAGCAGTTCTTC
CASSHPGHNYNEQFF
>TRBV10-1|TRBJ2-1|-|-
TGCGCCAGCAGTGCAAGGACAGACACCTACAATGAGCAGTTCTTC
CASSARTDTYNEQFF
>TRBV6-6|TRBJ1-2|many|-
-
CASSYSVPDRGGVGYTF
>TRBV11-2|TRBJ1-1|-|TRBD1
TGTGCCAGCATCCGGGGAGGGACAGGGGGGTTTGTGAACACTGAAGCTTTCTTT
CASIRGGTGGFVNTEAFF
>TRBV5-1|TRBJ2-3|many|-
TGCGCCAGCAGCCATTTACCGGGACCTAGCACAGATACGCAGTATTTT
CASSHLPGPSTDTQYF
>TRBV20-1|TRBJ1-5|-|TRBD1
TGCAGTGCTAGGGCAGACAGGGGAATGGGTCAGCCCCAGCATTTT
CSARADRGMGQPQHF
>TRBV9|TRBJ2-3|-|TRBD2
TGTGCCAGCAGCGGACGGACTAGCGGGACTACTAGCACAGATACGCAGTATTTT
CASSGRTSGTTSTDTQYF
>TRBV4-1|TRBJ1-4|-|-
TGCGCCAGCAGCCAAGAGGGACGTGCTAATGAAAAACTGTTTTTT
CASSQEGRANEKLFF
>TRBV20-1|TRBJ2-1|few|TRBD2
TGCAGTGCCGCCCGACTAGCGTCCGTAGCCTACAATGAGCAGTTCTTC
CSAARLASVAYNEQFF
>TRBV20-1|TRBJ1-1|many|-
TGCAGTGCGCCGGACAGCCGGAACACTGAAGCTTTCTTT
CSAPDSRNTEAFF
>TRBV12-3/TRBV12-4|TRBJ2-2|few|-
TGTGCCAGCAGTTTGGAGAGGCCCGGGGAGCTGTTTTTT
CASSLERPGELFF
>TRBV4-1|TRBJ2-7|-|TRBD1
TGCGCCAGCAGCCAAGCTTACAGGGGCTCCGAGCAGTACTTC
CASSQAYRGSEQYF
>TRBV2|TRBJ1-4|many|TRBD1
TGTGCCAGCAGTGCACCAGGGGGCGGGAATGAAAAACTGTTTTTT
CASSAPGGGNEKLFF
>TRBV6-5|TRBJ2-5|-|TRBD2
TGTGCCAGCAGTTACTCGTTTGCGGGGGGGCTGGAGACCCAGTACTTC
CASSYSFAGGLETQYF
>TRBV15|TRBJ1-2|-|-
TGTGCCACCAGCAGACCATTCGACGGGACAAACCTCTGGAAGATAGGGTACACCTTC
CATSRPFDGTNLWKIGYTF
>TRBV7-9|TRBJ2-1|-|-
TGTGCCAGCAGCCGAATACCAGGGGACGATGAGCAGTTCTTC
CASSRIPGDDEQFF
>TRBV7-2|TRBJ1-1|-|-
TGTGCCAGCAGCCTCGCGAAGGGAGGATACACTGAAGCTTTCTTT
CASSLAKGGYTEAFF
>TRBV12-3/TRBV12-4|TRBJ2-7|-|-
TGCGCCAGCAGCCCCAGGGGCTTCTACGAGCAGTACTTC
CASSPRGFYEQYF
>TRBV6-1|TRBJ2-1|few|-
TGTGCCAGCAGTTTCAGACGGGGCAATGAGCAGTTCTTC
CASSFRRGNEQFF
>TRBV20-1|TRBJ2-5|-|-
TGCAGTGCTAGACCTACAGTCGCAGAGACCCAGTACTTC
CSARPTVAETQYF
>TRBV11-3|TRBJ2-1|many|-
TGTGCCAGCAGCCTCCGGGACTTTACCAATGAGCAGTTCTTC
CASSLRDFTNEQFF
>TRBV20-1|TRBJ1-5|-|-
TGCAGTGCTAGACCCAGTCTTAGCAATCAGCCCCAGCATTTT
CSARPSLSNQPQHF
>TRBV30|TRBJ1-1|many|-
TGTGCCTGGAGTCCAGGCCGAATGAACACTGAAGCTTTCTTT
CAWSPGRMNTEAFF
>TRBV6-1|TRBJ2-3|once|TRBD2
TGTGCCAGCAGGTCCGGGACTAGCGGACGGTTCACAGATACGCAGTATTTT
CASRSGTSGRFTDTQYF
>TRBV7-8|TRBJ1-6|-|TRBD1
TGTGCCAGCAGCCAGGACAGGGATAATTCACCCCTCCACTTT
CASSQDRDNSPLHF
>TRBV7-8|TRBJ1-5|few|-
TGTGCCAGCAGCGATGGTGTTCCCAATCAGCCCCAGCATTTT
CASSDGVPNQPQHF
>TRBV6-1|TRBJ2-7|-|TRBD1
TGTGCCAGCGAACGGGACAGGGCCTACGAGCAGTACTTC
CASERDRAYEQYF
>TRBV20-1|TRBJ2-3|few|TRBD2
TGCAGTGCTAGGGGGGGGGGGTACCGCACAGATACGCAGTATTTT
CSARGGGYRTDTQYF